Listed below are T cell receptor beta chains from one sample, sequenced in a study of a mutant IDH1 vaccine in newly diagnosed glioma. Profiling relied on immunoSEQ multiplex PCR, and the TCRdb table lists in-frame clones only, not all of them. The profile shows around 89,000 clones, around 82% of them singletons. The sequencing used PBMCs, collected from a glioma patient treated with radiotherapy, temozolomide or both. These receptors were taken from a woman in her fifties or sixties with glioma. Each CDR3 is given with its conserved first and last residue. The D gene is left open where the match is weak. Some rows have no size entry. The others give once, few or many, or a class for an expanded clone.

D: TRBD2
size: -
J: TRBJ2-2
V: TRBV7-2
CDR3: CASSLRWSGAGGELFF
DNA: TGTGCCAGCAGCCTTAGGTGGAGCGGGGCGGGCGGGGAGCTGTTTTTT

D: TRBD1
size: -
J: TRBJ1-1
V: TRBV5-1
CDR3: CASSRQGDSEAFF
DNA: TGCGCCAGCAGCAGGCAGGGGGACAGTGAAGCTTTCTTT

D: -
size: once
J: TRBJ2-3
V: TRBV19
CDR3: CASNVASRSWDTQYF
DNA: TGTGCCAGTAACGTGGCGAGCCGGAGTTGGGATACGCAGTATTTT

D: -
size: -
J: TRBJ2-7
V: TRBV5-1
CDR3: CASSLVTGKKSEQYF
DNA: TGCGCCAGCAGCTTGGTCACAGGGAAGAAATCCGAGCAGTACTTC

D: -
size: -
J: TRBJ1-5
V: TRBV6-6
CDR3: CASNSQPQHF
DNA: TGTGCCAGCAACAGTCAGCCCCAGCATTTT

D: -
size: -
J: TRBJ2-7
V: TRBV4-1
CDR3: CASSQGVTASRYEQYF
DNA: TGCGCCAGCAGCCAAGGGGTAACAGCGAGCCGCTACGAGCAGTACTTC

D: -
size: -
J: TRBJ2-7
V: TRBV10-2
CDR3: CASGGQSRASYEQYF
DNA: TGCGCCAGCGGGGGCCAGTCCAGAGCTTCCTACGAGCAGTACTTC

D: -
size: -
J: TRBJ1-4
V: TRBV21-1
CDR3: CASSNKGQGDNEKLFF
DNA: TGTGCCAGCAGCAATAAGGGACAGGGGGATAACGAAAAACTGTTTTTT

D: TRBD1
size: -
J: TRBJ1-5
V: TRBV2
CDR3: CASRTGQNQPQHF
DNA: TGTGCCAGCAGGACAGGGCAAAATCAGCCCCAGCATTTT

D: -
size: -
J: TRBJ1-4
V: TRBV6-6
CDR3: CASRPTNEKLFF
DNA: TGTGCCAGCAGGCCAACTAATGAAAAACTGTTTTTT

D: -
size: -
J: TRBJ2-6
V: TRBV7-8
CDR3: CASSHPNSGANVLTF
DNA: TGTGCCAGCAGCCATCCCAATTCTGGGGCCAACGTCCTGACTTTC

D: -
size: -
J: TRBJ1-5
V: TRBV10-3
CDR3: CATCPGNSNQPQHF
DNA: TGTGCCACCTGTCCGGGGAACAGCAATCAGCCCCAGCATTTT

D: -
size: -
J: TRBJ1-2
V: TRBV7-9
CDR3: CASSFQGYGYTF
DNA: TGTGCCAGCAGCTTTCAGGGCTATGGCTACACCTTC

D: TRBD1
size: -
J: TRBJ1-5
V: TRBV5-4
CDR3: CASSSGGNSNQPQHF
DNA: TGTGCCAGCAGCTCAGGGGGTAACAGCAATCAGCCCCAGCATTTT

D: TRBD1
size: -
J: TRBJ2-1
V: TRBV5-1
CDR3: CASSPGQGYNEQFF
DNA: TGCGCCAGCAGCCCGGGACAGGGGTACAATGAGCAGTTCTTC

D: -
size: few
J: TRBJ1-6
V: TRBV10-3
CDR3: CAISSGGDSPLHF
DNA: TGTGCCATCAGTTCGGGGGGAGACTCACCCCTCCACTTT

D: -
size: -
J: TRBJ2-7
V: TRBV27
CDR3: CASSLGATAVYEQYF
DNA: TGTGCCAGCAGTTTAGGGGCCACCGCTGTCTACGAGCAGTACTTC

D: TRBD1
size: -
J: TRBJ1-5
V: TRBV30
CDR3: CAWTQGQGGGNQPQHF
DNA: TGTGCCTGGACTCAAGGACAGGGCGGCGGCAATCAGCCCCAGCATTTT

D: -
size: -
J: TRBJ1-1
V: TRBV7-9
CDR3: CASRRWQDDTEAFF
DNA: TGTGCCAGCAGGCGGTGGCAGGATGACACTGAAGCTTTCTTT

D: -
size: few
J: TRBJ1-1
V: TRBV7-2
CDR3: CASSLSTGLHTEAFF
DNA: TGTGCCAGCAGCTTAAGTACGGGTCTACACACTGAAGCTTTCTTT

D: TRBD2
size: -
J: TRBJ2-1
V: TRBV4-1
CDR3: CASSRGLAGGPNEQFF
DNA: TGCGCCAGCAGCCGGGGACTAGCGGGGGGGCCCAATGAGCAGTTCTTC

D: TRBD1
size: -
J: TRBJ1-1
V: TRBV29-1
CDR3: CSALRLQGAENTEAFF
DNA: TGCAGCGCCCTTAGGCTACAGGGGGCGGAGAACACTGAAGCTTTCTTT

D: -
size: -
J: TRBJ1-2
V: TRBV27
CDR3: CASSPSFFGYGYTF
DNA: TGTGCCAGCAGTCCAAGCTTCTTTGGCTATGGCTACACCTTC

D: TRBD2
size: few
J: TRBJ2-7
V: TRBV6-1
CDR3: CASSAGTSGAYYEQYF
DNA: TGTGCCAGCAGTGCCGGGACTAGCGGGGCTTACTACGAGCAGTACTTC

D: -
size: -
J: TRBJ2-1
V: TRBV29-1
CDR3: CSVILEGSPNEQFF
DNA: TGCAGCGTCATCCTGGAGGGGAGCCCTAATGAGCAGTTCTTC

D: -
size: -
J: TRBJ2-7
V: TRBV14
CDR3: CASSQEEEYEQYF
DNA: TGTGCCAGCAGCCAAGAAGAGGAATACGAGCAGTACTTC

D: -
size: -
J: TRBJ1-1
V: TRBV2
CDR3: CASSKGPSMNTEAFF
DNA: TGTGCCAGCAGTAAGGGACCCTCCATGAACACTGAAGCTTTCTTT

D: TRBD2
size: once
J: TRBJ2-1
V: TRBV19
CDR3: CASSIILASNEQFF
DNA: TGTGCCAGTAGTATCATACTAGCGTCGAATGAGCAGTTCTTC

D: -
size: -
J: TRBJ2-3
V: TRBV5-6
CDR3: CASSLLSGTDTQYF
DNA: TGTGCCAGCAGCTTGCTGAGTGGTACAGATACGCAGTATTTT

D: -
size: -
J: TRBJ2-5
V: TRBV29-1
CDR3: CSVEGGLETQYF
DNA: TGCAGCGTTGAAGGAGGGCTGGAGACCCAGTACTTC

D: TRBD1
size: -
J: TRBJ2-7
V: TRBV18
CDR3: CASSPIGTGRKVYEQYF
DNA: TGTGCCAGCTCACCTATCGGGACAGGGAGAAAAGTCTACGAGCAGTACTTC

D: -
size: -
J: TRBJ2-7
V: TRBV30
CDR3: CAWSVLSYEQYF
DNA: TGTGCCTGGAGTGTACTATCCTACGAGCAGTACTTC

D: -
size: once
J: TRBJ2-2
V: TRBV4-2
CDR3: CASSQEELTNTGELFF
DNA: TGTGCCAGCAGCCAAGAGGAGCTGACTAACACCGGGGAGCTGTTTTTT

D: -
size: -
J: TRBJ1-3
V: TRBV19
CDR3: CASRGSSHAGNTIYF
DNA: TGTGCCAGTAGGGGGTCTTCCCACGCTGGAAACACCATATATTTT

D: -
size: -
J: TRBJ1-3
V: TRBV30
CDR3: CAWTQSGNTIYF
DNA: TGTGCCTGGACTCAATCTGGAAACACCATATATTTT

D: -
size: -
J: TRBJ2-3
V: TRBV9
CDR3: CASSAAGAGTDTQYF
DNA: TGTGCCAGCAGCGCTGCAGGGGCAGGTACAGATACGCAGTATTTT

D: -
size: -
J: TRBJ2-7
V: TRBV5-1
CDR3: CASSPVGGRIYEQYF
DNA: TGCGCCAGCAGCCCGGTTGGGGGTCGCATCTACGAGCAGTACTTC

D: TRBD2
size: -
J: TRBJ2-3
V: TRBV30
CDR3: CAWSLGASGGSTDTQYF
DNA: TGTGCCTGGAGCCTGGGGGCTAGCGGGGGGTCCACAGATACGCAGTATTTT

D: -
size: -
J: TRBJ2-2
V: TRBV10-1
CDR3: CASSENTGELFF
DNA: TGCGCCAGCAGTGAGAACACCGGGGAGCTGTTTTTT

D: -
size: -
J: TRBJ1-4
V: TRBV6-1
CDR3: CASRGTGNEKLFF
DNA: TGTGCCAGCAGGGGAACAGGGAATGAAAAACTGTTTTTT

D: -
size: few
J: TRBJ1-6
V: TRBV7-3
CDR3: CASSTGLFSPLHF
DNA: TGTGCCAGCAGCACCGGCCTATTTTCACCCCTCCACTTT

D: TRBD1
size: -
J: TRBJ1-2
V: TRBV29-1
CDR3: CSVEAEGTGGYGYTF
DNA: TGCAGCGTTGAAGCGGAGGGAACAGGGGGCTATGGCTACACCTTC

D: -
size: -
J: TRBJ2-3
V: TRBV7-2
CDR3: CASSSWTASTQYF
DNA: TGTGCCAGCAGCTCATGGACAGCAAGTACGCAGTATTTT

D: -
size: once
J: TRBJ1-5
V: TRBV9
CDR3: CASSADGYSNQPQHF
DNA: TGTGCCAGCAGCGCGGACGGTTATAGCAATCAGCCCCAGCATTTT

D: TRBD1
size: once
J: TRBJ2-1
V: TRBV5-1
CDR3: CASSLETGGRDEQFF
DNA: TGCGCCAGCAGCTTGGAGACAGGGGGCAGGGATGAGCAGTTCTTC

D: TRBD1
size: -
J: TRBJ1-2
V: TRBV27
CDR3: CASSSRTGLEYGYTF
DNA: TGTGCCAGCAGTTCCAGGACAGGGTTAGAGTATGGCTACACCTTC

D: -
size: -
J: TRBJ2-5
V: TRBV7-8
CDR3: CASSLAGGGETQYF
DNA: TGTGCCAGCAGCTTAGCGGGGGGAGGTGAGACCCAGTACTTC

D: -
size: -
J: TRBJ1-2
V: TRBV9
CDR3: CASSAGGDGRGYTF
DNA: TGTGCCAGCAGCGCGGGGGGGGACGGACGAGGCTACACCTTC

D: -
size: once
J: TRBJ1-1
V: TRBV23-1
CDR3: CASSQQFMAFF
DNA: TGCGCCAGCAGTCAACAATTCATGGCTTTCTTT

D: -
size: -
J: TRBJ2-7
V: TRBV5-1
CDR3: CASSAGGRDEQYF
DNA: TGCGCCAGCAGCGCCGGGGGCAGGGACGAGCAGTACTTC

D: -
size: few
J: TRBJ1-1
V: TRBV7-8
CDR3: CASSPSPVPTEAFF
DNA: TGTGCCAGCAGCCCTAGCCCAGTGCCCACTGAAGCTTTCTTT

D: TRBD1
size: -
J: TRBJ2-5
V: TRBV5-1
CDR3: CASSDARQGSVKTQYF
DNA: TGCGCCAGCAGCGATGCCCGACAGGGGTCTGTAAAGACCCAGTACTTC

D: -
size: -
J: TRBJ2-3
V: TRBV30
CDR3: CAWNTDTQYF
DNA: TGTGCCTGGAACACAGATACGCAGTATTTT

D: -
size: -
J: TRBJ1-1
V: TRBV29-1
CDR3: CSVEWQRNTEAFF
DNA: TGCAGCGTTGAATGGCAGCGGAACACTGAAGCTTTCTTT

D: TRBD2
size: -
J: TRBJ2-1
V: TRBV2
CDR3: CASRLAGGPLVQFF
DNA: TGTGCCAGCAGGCTAGCGGGGGGACCCCTCGTGCAGTTCTTC